Listed here are 25 T cell receptor beta chains from one sample, sequenced in a study of early T cells in non-severe SARS-CoV-2 infection. TCRdb analysed the 5' RACE reads with MiXCR anew, one entry per CDR3 protein. Found here are around 47,000 distinct CDR3 sequences, around 10% of them singletons; the top ten hold 20% to 25%. The sequenced sample consisted of whole blood. Source of these receptors: an adult who was a healthcare worker with PCR-confirmed SARS-CoV-2 infection or an uninfected control (not recorded which).

The chain employs TRBV19 and TRBJ2-1, with D possibly being TRBD1 (6 bases). V was shortened by 5 bases and J by 12 bases, with 17 bases between the two germline ends. This CDR3 has 13 residues. Per germline, CDR1 LNHDA and CDR2 SQIVND (reference sequence). Here the CDR3 DNA reads TGTGCCAGTAGTCCCCGACAGGTTAGGATGCAGTTCTTC. Its translation: CASSPRQVRMQFF.

This clonotype showed up just a few times. This chain connects TRBV5-1 to TRBJ1-3, with 11 nucleotides matching TRBD1. Germline V CDR1 and CDR2: SGHRS, YFSETQ. The CDR3 has 16 amino acids. After removal of 3 bases from V and 2 bases from J, the junction contained 4 bases not matched to a gene. The CDR3 here is CASSSGTGGTGNTIYF. The CDR3 region has the DNA TGCGCCAGCAGCTCTGGGACAGGGGGAACTGGAAACACCATATATTTT.

This clonotype has a handful of counts. This chain uses TRBV11-2 with TRBJ2-1, with TRBD2 matching over 7 bases. The trim removed 5 bases at V and 0 bases at J, leaving 13 bases unmatched. The germline V gene has CDR1 SGHAT and CDR2 FQNNGV. The CDR3 totals 18 residues. CDR3 in amino acids: CASSDSSTSVSSYNEQFF. The CDR3 DNA is TGTGCCAGCAGCGACTCCTCAACTAGCGTAAGCTCCTACAATGAGCAGTTCTTC. Filled out from reference TRBV11-2 and TRBJ2-1, the complete variable domain reads EAGVAQSPRYKIIEKRQSVAFWCNPISGHATLYWYQQILGQGPKLLIQFQNNGVVDDSQLPKDRFSAERLKGVDSTLKIQPAKLEDSAVYLCASSDSSTSVSSYNEQFFGPGTRLTVL.

Here the CDR3 DNA reads TGTGCCAGCAGCCCTGCGGACAGGGGCAATTCACCCCTCCACTTT. Translating gives CASSPADRGNSPLHF. The chain is built from TRBV3-1 and TRBJ1-6; 9 nucleotides align to TRBD1. The germline gives CDR1 LGHDT, CDR2 YNNKEL (reference sequence). Trimming removed 4 bases from V and 7 bases from J; junction bases left unmatched: 5. The CDR3 loop spans 15 amino acids.

CDR3 amino acids: CASSLVGNQPQHF. Here the CDR3 DNA reads TGTGCCAGCAGCTTGGTTGGCAATCAGCCCCAGCATTTT. The gene calls are TRBV5-6 and TRBJ1-5; D ambiguous. Germline V CDR1 and CDR2: SGHDT, YYEEEE. V lost 0 bases and J lost 2, with 3 bases in between. This CDR3 is built from 13 residues.

This clonotype was counted between two and nine times. The V call is TRBV28, the J call TRBJ1-2; D not resolved. From germline, CDR1 is MDHEN and CDR2 SYDVKM. V lost 6 bases and J lost 3, with 8 bases in between. There are 12 residues in the CDR3. As DNA, the CDR3 is TGTGCCAGCAGCCAAGGAGACTATGGCTACACCTTC. It encodes CASSQGDYGYTF.

In its sample, this clonotype was seen a few times. This chain connects TRBV28 to TRBJ1-1; a weak D match, TRBD1 (5 bases). The germline CDR1 and CDR2 sequences are MDHEN and SYDVKM. The ends were cut back, 2 bases at V and 1 base at J, with 11 bases in the middle. The length of the CDR3 is 15 residues. The CDR3 region is CASSLGGGRNTEAFF. In DNA form, the CDR3 reads TGTGCCAGCAGTTTAGGCGGGGGACGGAACACTGAAGCTTTCTTT.

The sample holds a few counts of this clonotype. This chain links TRBV7-2 with TRBJ2-4; D may be TRBD2 (6 bases). The CDR3 is made up of 15 amino acids. Trimming shortened V by 1 base and J by 7 bases, and 14 bases separated the two germline ends. Looked up from germline, CDR1 is SGHTA and CDR2 is FQGNSA. The CDR3 loop reads CASSLGSWTINIQYF. Written as DNA, the CDR3 is TGTGCCAGCAGCTTAGGTTCCTGGACTATCAACATTCAGTACTTC.

This clonotype was counted at least ten times. The genes are TRBV7-2 and TRBJ2-1, with 9 bases identical to TRBD2. CDR1 and CDR2 from the germline V gene are SGHTA and FQGNSA. This CDR3 contains 15 residues. V dropped 3 bases and J dropped 5; count of bases not matched to a gene: 5. The CDR3 DNA is TGTGCCAGCAGCTTTAGCGGGAGTAAGCACAATGAGCAGTTCTTC. It specifies CASSFSGSKHNEQFF.

This clonotype was counted at least ten times. The chain is built from TRBV12-3 or TRBV12-4 and TRBJ1-2; TRBD1 agrees at 8 bases. Losses at the gene ends were 5 bases for V and 8 bases for J; bases not matched to a gene: 7. CDR3 length equals 13 residues. CDR3 loop: CASSPDGQGGYTF. CDR3 bases: TGTGCCAGCAGTCCGGACGGACAGGGAGGCTACACCTTC.

This clonotype was seen repeatedly, ten times or more. The V call is TRBV7-2, the J call TRBJ2-1; TRBD2 aligns across 13 bases. The V gene's germline CDR1 is SGHTA and CDR2 FQGNSA. Trimming took 7 bases from V and 8 from J; bases not matched to a gene: 11. The CDR3 is made up of 16 amino acids. The CDR3: CASNLLGLAGADEQFF. Written as DNA, the CDR3 is TGTGCCAGCAACCTTCTAGGACTAGCGGGAGCGGATGAGCAGTTCTTC.

This clonotype has just a few counts. V is TRBV11-3 and J is TRBJ2-6; D is uncertain. The germline gives CDR1 SGHNT, CDR2 YENEEA. The CDR3 runs 14 residues. Trimming stripped 5 bases from V and 1 base from J, with 6 bases between. For the CDR3, the DNA is TGTGCCAGCAGCCCATATTCTGGGGCCAACGTCCTGACTTTC. Translation: CASSPYSGANVLTF. Full variable domain (rest looked up from reference TRBV11-3 and TRBJ2-6): EAGVVQSPRYKIIEKKQPVAFWCNPISGHNTLYWYLQNLGQGPELLIRYENEEAVDDSQLPKDRFSAERLKGVDSTLKIQPAELGDSAVYLCASSPYSGANVLTFGAGSRLTVL.

This clonotype was detected many times. This sequence joins TRBV5-5 and TRBJ2-3; TRBD2 is a possible D gene (6 bases). The length of the CDR3 is 15 residues. Germline-derived CDR1 and CDR2 are SGHKS and YYEKEE (reference sequence). V lost 0 bases and J 5 bases, leaving 13 bases between the germline ends. CDR3 sequence: CASSLGAGGGDTQYF. CDR3 nucleotides: TGTGCCAGCAGCTTGGGGGCCGGGGGTGGAGATACGCAGTATTTT.

This clonotype was seen repeatedly, ten times or more. CDR3 sequence: CASSISTGAGSTDTQYF. The CDR3 region has the DNA TGTGCCAGCAGTATATCCACCGGAGCGGGTAGCACAGATACGCAGTATTTT. The chain recombines TRBV12-3 or TRBV12-4 with TRBJ2-3, with D possibly matching TRBD2 (6 bases). Trimming left V 5 bases short and J 0 bases short, with 18 bases between. There are 17 residues in the CDR3.

The sample holds many counts of this clonotype. The chain is built from TRBV20-1 and TRBJ2-7; TRBD2 is a possible D gene (5 bases). V was trimmed by 6 bases and J by 4 bases, leaving 13 bases between them. This CDR3 contains 12 residues. Germline-derived CDR1 and CDR2 are DFQATT and SNEGSKA (reference sequence). The CDR3 nucleotides are TGCAGTGCCCCGGGGAATTCTTACGAGCAGTACTTC. As protein: CSAPGNSYEQYF.

This clonotype was detected many times. This chain uses TRBV5-3 with TRBJ1-5; D is ambiguous. TRBV5-3 is an ORF, with its function uncertain. The V end was cut by 3 bases, the J end by 4 bases, with 20 bases between. This CDR3 has 17 amino acids. DNA for the CDR3: TGTGCCAGAAGCTCCACCCGCGGCGCCAGTAGTAATCAGCCCCAGCATTTT. As protein: CARSSTRGASSNQPQHF.

V and J are TRBV5-1 and TRBJ2-1; the match to TRBD2 covers 11 bases. The junction had 10 bases not matched to a gene; V was cut back by 3 bases and J by 5 bases. The germline V gene has CDR1 SGHRS and CDR2 YFSETQ. The length of the CDR3 is 17 residues. The chain's CDR3 is CASSSPRASGRNNEQFF. DNA of the CDR3: TGCGCCAGCAGCTCTCCAAGGGCTAGCGGGAGGAACAATGAGCAGTTCTTC.

This clonotype appeared a few times. The V and J genes are TRBV10-3 and TRBJ2-2, with D possibly being TRBD2 (5 bases). V lost 8 bases to trimming and J lost 6 bases, with 10 bases between them. CDR1 ENHRY and CDR2 SYGVKD come from the germline V gene. This CDR3 spans 12 amino acids. In nucleotides, the CDR3 is TGTGCCATCGCCGGGGTTCCCGGGGAGCTGTTTTTT. This gives the protein CAIAGVPGELFF.

This clonotype was recorded at least ten times. The chain has TRBV7-8 and TRBJ2-5; no clear D. Germline V gene data show CDR1 as SGHVS and CDR2 as FQNEAQ. The CDR3 is 14 amino acids. V shed 5 bases and J shed 4 bases, with 14 bases lying between them. The chain's CDR3 is CASSRGRVSETQYF. The CDR3, as DNA: TGTGCCAGCAGCCGTGGAAGGGTTTCAGAGACCCAGTACTTC.

The CDR3 DNA follows: TGCGCCAGCAGCCAAGAAGGGGGTGGGGACACTGAAGCTTTCTTT. Protein product: CASSQEGGGDTEAFF. V and J are TRBV4-3 and TRBJ1-1; tentative D call: TRBD1 (6 bases). The germline V and J ends were trimmed by 0 bases and 3 bases, with 11 bases remaining between them. Per the germline V gene, CDR1 is LGHNA and CDR2 is YSLEER. This CDR3 has 15 residues.

V and J are TRBV29-1 and TRBJ2-7; D is possibly TRBD1 (5 bases). Germline loops: CDR1 SQVTM, CDR2 ANQGSEA. The length of the CDR3 is 11 residues. The CDR3 nucleotides read TGCAGTGCCCGACAGACGTACGAGCAGTACTTC. Translating it yields CSARQTYEQYF.

This clonotype was observed a handful of times. The V and J genes are TRBV29-1 and TRBJ2-5, with no clear D. Trimming removed 4 bases at V and 5 bases at J, with 17 bases between. The CDR3 consists of 14 residues. The germline CDR1 and CDR2 sequences are SQVTM and ANQGSEA. CDR3 sequence (DNA): TGCAGCGTTGTCGATACGTCTGATCGGGAGACCCAGTACTTC. Protein sequence: CSVVDTSDRETQYF.

This clonotype is termed medium-sized. This chain connects TRBV6-2 or TRBV6-3 to TRBJ2-2; 7 nucleotides agree with TRBD1. The CDR3 sequence is 15 residues long. V was pared by 2 bases and J by 3 bases, with 3 bases of the junction left unmatched. Germline V lookup: CDR1 MNHEY, CDR2 SVGEGT. The CDR3: CASSYADRDTGELFF. The DNA for the CDR3 is TGTGCCAGCAGTTACGCAGACAGGGACACCGGGGAGCTGTTTTTT.

Many counts were recorded for this clonotype. This chain uses TRBV5-1 with TRBJ1-5, with TRBD1 matching 11 bases. Germline loops: CDR1 SGHRS, CDR2 YFSETQ. The CDR3 is 15 residues long. The V gene end was trimmed by 8 bases and the J gene end by 3 bases; junction bases not matched to a gene: 7. The CDR3 DNA sequence: TGCGCCAGAAAAGGACAGGGGGCGGTCAATCAGCCCCAGCATTTT. It encodes CARKGQGAVNQPQHF.

This clonotype was observed a handful of times. The gene calls are TRBV18 and TRBJ1-4, with D possibly matching TRBD1 (6 bases). Trimming removed 3 bases at V and 3 bases at J, with 14 bases between. Germline-derived CDR1 and CDR2 are KGHSH and LQKENI. The CDR3 covers 16 residues. Here the CDR3 reads CASSPLTGTSNEKLFF. CDR3 nucleotide sequence: TGTGCCAGCTCACCGCTTACAGGGACCTCTAATGAAAAACTGTTTTTT.